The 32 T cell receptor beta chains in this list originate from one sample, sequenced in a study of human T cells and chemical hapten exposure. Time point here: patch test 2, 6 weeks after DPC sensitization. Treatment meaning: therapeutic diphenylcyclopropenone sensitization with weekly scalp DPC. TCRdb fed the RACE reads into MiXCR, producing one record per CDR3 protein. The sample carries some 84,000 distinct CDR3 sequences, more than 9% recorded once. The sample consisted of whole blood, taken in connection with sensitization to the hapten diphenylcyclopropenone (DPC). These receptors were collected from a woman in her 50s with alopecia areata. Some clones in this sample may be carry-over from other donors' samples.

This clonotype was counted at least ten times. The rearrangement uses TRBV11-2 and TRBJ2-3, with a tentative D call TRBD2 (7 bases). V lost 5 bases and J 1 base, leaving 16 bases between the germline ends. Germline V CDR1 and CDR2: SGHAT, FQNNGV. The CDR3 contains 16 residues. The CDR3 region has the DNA TGTGCCAGCAGCACGACCCGGGGGGCGGGCACAGATACGCAGTATTTT. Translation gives CASSTTRGAGTDTQYF.

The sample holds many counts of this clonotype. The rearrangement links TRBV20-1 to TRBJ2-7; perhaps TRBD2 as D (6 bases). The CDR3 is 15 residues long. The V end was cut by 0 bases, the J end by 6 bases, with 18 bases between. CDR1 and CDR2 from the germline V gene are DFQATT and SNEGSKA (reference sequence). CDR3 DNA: TGCAGTGCTAGAGAAGGCGGCGGGGACCTACGCGAGCAGTACTTC. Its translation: CSAREGGGDLREQYF.

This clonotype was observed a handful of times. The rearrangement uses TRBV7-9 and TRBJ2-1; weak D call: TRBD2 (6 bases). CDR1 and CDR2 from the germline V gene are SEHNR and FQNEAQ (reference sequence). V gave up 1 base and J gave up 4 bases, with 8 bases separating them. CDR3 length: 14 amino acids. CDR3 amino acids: CASSLGGKYNEQFF. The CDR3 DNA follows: TGTGCCAGCAGCTTAGGCGGGAAGTACAATGAGCAGTTCTTC.

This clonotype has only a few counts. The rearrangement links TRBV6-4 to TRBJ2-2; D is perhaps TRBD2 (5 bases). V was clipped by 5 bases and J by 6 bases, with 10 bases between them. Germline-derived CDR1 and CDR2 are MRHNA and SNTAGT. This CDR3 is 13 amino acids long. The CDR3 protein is CASSLLGAGELFF. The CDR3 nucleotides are TGTGCCAGCAGTTTACTAGGCGCCGGGGAGCTGTTTTTT.

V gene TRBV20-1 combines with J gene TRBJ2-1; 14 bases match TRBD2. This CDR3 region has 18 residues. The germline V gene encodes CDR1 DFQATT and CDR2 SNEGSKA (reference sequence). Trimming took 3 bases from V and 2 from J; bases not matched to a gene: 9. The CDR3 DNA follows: TGCAGTGCTAGCGGGACTAGCGGGGGTGAGTTGACCTACAATGAGCAGTTCTTC. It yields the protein CSASGTSGGELTYNEQFF.

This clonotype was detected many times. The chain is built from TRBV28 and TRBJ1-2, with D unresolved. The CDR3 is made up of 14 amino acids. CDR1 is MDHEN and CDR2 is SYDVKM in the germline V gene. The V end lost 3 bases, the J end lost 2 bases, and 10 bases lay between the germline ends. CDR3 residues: CASSFRNINYGYTF. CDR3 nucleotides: TGTGCCAGCAGTTTTCGAAACATCAACTATGGCTACACCTTC.

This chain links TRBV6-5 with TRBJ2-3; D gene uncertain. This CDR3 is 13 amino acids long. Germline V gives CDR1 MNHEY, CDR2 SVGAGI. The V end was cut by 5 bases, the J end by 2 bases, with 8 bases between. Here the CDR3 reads CASSTTATDTQYF. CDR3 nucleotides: TGTGCCAGCAGTACCACTGCCACAGATACGCAGTATTTT.

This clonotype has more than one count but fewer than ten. The CDR3 is CASSEGLAGGAFEQFF. The CDR3, as DNA: TGTGCCAGCAGTGAGGGACTAGCGGGAGGCGCGTTTGAGCAGTTCTTC. The chain uses TRBV6-4 and TRBJ2-1; 15 bases agree with TRBD2. Germline V gene sequence: CDR1 MRHNA, CDR2 SNTAGT. The ends lost 3 bases at V and 9 bases at J; junction bases unmatched: 6. The CDR3 spans 16 residues.

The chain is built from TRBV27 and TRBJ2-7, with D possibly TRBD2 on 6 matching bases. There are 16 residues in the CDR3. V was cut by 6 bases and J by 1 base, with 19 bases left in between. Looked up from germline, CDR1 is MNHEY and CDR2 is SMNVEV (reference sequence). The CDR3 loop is CASRYGTHQGSYEQYF. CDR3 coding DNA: TGTGCCAGCAGATACGGGACTCACCAGGGATCCTACGAGCAGTACTTC.

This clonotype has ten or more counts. The CDR3 DNA reads TGTGCCAGCAGTTTGGTAGTCCGACCCTACGAGCAGTACTTC. This translates into CASSLVVRPYEQYF. The J gene is TRBJ2-7, the V gene TRBV12-3 or TRBV12-4; D ambiguous. This CDR3 is 14 amino acids long. V was trimmed by 3 bases and J by 2 bases, leaving 11 bases between them.

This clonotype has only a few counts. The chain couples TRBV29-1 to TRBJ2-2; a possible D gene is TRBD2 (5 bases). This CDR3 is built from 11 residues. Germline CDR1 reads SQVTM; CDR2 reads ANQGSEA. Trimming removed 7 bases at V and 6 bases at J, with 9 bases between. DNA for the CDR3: TGCAGCGGCACGGAGGCCGGGGAGCTGTTTTTT. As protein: CSGTEAGELFF.

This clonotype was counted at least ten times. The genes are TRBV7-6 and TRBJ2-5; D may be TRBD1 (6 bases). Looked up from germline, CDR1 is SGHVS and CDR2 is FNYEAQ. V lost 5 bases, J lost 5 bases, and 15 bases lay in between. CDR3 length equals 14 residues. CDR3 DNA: TGTGCCAGCAGCCCCGCATGGGGGCCGGAGACCCAGTACTTC. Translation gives CASSPAWGPETQYF.

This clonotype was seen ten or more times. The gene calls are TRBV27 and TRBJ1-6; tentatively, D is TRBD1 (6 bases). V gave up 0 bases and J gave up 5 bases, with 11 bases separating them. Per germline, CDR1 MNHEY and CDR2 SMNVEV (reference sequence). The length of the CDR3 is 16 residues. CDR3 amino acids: CASSLSLGQNNSPLHF. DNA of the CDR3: TGTGCCAGCAGTTTATCACTCGGACAGAATAATTCACCCCTCCACTTT.

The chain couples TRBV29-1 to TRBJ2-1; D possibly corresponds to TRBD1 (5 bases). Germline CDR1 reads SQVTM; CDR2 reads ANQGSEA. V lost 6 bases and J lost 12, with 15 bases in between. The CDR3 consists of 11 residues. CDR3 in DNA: TGCAGCGTCAGTATCAGGGTTGGGCAGTTCTTC. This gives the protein CSVSIRVGQFF.

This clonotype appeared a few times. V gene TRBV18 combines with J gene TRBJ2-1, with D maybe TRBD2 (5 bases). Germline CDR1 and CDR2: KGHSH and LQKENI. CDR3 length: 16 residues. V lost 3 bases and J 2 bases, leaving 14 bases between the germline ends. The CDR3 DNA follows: TGTGCCAGCTCACCTGATTCTAGCTCCGCCTACAATGAGCAGTTCTTC. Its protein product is CASSPDSSSAYNEQFF.

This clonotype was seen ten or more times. CDR3 protein: CASSPPGLQTDTQYF. The CDR3 DNA is TGTGCCAGCTCACCACCGGGACTACAAACAGATACGCAGTATTTT. The chain joins TRBV18 to TRBJ2-3; TRBD2 aligns across 7 bases. V lost 0 bases, J lost 3 bases, and 3 bases stayed unmatched. Germline values: CDR1 KGHSH, CDR2 LQKENI. This CDR3 is 15 amino acids long.

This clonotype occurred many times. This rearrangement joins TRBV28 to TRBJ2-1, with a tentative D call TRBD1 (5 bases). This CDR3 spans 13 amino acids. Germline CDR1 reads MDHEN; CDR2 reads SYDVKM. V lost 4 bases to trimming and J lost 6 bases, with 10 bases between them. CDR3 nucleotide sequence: TGTGCCAGCAGTTCGACAGCCCCCAATGAGCAGTTCTTC. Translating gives CASSSTAPNEQFF. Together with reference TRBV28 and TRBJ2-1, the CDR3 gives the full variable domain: DVKVTQSSRYLVKRTGEKVFLECVQDMDHENMFWYRQDPGLGLRLIYFSYDVKMKEKGDIPEGYSVSREKKERFSLILESASTNQTSMYLCASSSTAPNEQFFGPGTRLTVL.

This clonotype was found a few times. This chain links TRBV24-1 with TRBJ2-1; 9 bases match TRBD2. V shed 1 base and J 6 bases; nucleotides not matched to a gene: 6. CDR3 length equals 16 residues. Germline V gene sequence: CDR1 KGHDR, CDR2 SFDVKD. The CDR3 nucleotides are TGTGCCACCAGTGATTTTGCGGGAGGGAGGATCAATGAGCAGTTCTTC. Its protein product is CATSDFAGGRINEQFF.

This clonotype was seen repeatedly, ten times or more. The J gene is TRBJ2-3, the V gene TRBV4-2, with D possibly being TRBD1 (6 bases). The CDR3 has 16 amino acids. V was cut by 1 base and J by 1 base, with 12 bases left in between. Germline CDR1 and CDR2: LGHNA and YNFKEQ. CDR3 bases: TGTGCCAGCAGCCAAGGCGATCGGACAGGCACAGATACGCAGTATTTT. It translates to CASSQGDRTGTDTQYF.

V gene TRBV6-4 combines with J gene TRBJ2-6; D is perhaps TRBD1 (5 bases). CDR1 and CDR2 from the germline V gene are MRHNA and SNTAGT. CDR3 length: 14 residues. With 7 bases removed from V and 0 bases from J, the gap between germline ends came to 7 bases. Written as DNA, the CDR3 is TGTGCCAGCAAGGACAACTCTGGGGCCAACGTCCTGACTTTC. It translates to CASKDNSGANVLTF.

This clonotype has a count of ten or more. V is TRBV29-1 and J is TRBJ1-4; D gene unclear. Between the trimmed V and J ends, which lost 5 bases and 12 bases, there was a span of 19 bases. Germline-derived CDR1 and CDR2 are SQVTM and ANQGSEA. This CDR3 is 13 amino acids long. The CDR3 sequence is CSVLQDGPLELFF. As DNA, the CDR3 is TGCAGCGTTCTGCAGGACGGACCTCTGGAACTGTTTTTT.

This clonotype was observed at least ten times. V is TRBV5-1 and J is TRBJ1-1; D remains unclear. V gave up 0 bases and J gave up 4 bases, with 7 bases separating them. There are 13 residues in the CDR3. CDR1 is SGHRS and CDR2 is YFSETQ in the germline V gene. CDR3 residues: CASSLVRGTEAFF. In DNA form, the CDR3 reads TGCGCCAGCAGCTTGGTGCGGGGCACTGAAGCTTTCTTT.

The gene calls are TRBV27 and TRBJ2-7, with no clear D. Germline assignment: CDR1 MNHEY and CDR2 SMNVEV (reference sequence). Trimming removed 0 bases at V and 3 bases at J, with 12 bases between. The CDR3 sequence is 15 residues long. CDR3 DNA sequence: TGTGCCAGCAGTTTATCTACTCGTGGGATCTACGAGCAGTACTTC. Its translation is CASSLSTRGIYEQYF.

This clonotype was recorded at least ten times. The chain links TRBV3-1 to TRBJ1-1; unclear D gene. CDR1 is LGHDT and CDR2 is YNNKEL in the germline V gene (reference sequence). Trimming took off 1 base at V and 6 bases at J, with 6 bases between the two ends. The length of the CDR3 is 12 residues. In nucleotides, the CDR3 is TGTGCCAGCAGCCAAGGGCCAGCTGAAGCTTTCTTT. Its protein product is CASSQGPAEAFF.

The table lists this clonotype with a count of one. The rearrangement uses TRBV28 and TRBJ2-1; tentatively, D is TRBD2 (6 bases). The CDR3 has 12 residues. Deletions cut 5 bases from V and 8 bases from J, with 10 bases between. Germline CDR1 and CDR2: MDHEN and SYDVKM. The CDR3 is CASSGDLHEQFF. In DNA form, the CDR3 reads TGTGCCAGCAGTGGGGACTTGCATGAGCAGTTCTTC. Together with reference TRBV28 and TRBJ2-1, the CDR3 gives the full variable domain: DVKVTQSSRYLVKRTGEKVFLECVQDMDHENMFWYRQDPGLGLRLIYFSYDVKMKEKGDIPEGYSVSREKKERFSLILESASTNQTSMYLCASSGDLHEQFFGPGTRLTVL.

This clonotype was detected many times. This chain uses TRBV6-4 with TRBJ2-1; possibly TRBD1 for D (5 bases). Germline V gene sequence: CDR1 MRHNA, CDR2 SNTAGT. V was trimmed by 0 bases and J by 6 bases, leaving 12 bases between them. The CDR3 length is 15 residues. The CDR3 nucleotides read TGTGCCAGCAGTGACTCGTTGACAGAAGGCAATGAGCAGTTCTTC. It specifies CASSDSLTEGNEQFF.

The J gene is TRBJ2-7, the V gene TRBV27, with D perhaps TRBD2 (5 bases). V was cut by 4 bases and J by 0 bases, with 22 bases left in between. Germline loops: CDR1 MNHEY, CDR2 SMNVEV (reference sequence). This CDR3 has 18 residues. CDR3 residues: CASSSGRQGVGISYEQYF. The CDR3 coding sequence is TGTGCCAGCAGTTCCGGCCGTCAAGGTGTCGGGATCTCCTACGAGCAGTACTTC.

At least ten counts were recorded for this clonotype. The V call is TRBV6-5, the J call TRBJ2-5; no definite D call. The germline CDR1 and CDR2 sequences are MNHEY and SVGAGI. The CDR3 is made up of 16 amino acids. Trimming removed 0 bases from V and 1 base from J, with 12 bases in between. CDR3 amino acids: CASSYSIAQAQETQYF. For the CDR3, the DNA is TGTGCCAGCAGTTACTCGATTGCGCAGGCCCAAGAGACCCAGTACTTC.

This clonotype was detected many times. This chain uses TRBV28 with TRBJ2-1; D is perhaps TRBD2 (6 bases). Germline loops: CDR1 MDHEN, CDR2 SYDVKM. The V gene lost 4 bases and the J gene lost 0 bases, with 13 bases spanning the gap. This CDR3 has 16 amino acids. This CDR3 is CASSSGDFHSYNEQFF. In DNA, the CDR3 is TGTGCCAGCAGTTCCGGGGACTTCCACTCCTACAATGAGCAGTTCTTC.

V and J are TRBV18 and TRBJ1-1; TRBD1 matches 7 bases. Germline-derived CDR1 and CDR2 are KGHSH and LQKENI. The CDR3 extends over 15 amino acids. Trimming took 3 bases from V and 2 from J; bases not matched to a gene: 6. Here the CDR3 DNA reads TGTGCCAGCTCACCCCCGACAGGGACTAACACTGAAGCTTTCTTT. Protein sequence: CASSPPTGTNTEAFF. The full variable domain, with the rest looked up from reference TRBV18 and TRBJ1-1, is NAGVMQNPRHLVRRRGQEARLRCSPMKGHSHVYWYRQLPEEGLKFMVYLQKENIIDESGMPKERFSAEFPKEGPSILRIQQVVRGDSAAYFCASSPPTGTNTEAFFGQGTRLTVV.

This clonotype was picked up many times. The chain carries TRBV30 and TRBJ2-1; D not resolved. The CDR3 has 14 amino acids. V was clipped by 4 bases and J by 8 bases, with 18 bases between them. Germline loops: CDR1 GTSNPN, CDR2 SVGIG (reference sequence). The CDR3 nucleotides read TGTGCCTGGACCGGCGGATCCTTGCTCGATGAGCAGTTCTTC. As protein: CAWTGGSLLDEQFF.

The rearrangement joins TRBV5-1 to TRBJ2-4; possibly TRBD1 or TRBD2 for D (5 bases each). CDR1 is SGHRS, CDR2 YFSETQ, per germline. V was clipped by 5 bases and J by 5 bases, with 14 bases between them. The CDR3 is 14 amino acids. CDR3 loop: CASSNILGQNIQYF. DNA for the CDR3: TGCGCCAGCAGTAATATTCTGGGACAAAACATTCAGTACTTC.